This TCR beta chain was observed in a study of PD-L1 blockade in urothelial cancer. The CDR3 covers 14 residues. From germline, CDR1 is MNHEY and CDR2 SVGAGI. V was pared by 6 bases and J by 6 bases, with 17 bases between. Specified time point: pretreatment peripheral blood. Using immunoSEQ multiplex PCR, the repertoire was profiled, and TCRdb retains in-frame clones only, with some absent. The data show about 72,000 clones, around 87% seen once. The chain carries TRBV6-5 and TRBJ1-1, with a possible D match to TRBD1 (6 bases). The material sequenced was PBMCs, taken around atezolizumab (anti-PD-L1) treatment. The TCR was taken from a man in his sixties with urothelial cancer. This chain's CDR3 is CASSRMTGQSEAFF. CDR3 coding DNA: TGTGCCAGCAGCCGAATGACAGGCCAATCTGAAGCTTTCTTT.